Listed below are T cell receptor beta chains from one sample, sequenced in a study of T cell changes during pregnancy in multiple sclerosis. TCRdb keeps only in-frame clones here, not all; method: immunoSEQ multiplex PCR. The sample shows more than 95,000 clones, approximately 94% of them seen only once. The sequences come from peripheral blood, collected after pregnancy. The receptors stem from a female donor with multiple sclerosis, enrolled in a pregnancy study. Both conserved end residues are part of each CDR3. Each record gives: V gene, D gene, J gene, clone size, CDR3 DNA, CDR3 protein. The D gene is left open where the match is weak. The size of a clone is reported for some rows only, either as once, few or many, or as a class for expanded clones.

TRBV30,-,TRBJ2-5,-,TGTGCCTGGGACTCGCGGTGGCAAGAGACCCAGTACTTC,CAWDSRWQETQYF
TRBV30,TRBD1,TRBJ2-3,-,TGTGCCTGGGGCCCGGGACAGGGCACAGATACGCAGTATTTT,CAWGPGQGTDTQYF
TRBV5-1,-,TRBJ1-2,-,TGCGCCAGCAGCTTGGATGGGGGCGGTTTATATGGCTACACCTTC,CASSLDGGGLYGYTF
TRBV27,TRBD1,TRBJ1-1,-,TGTGCCAGCAGTTCCCGGACAGGGCGTGGGCCTGAAGCTTTCTTT,CASSSRTGRGPEAFF
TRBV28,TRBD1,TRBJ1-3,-,TGTGCCAGCAGTTCCCGGGACAGAGAAAACTCTGGAAACACCATATATTTT,CASSSRDRENSGNTIYF
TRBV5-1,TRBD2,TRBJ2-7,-,TGCGCCAGCAGCTTAGCTAGCGGGAGTTACGAGCAGTACTTC,CASSLASGSYEQYF
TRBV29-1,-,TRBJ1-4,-,TGCAGCGCCGCCAGGGTTTTTCTGAAACTGTTTTTT,CSAARVFLKLFF
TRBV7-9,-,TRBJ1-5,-,TGTGCCAGCAGCTTAGGTCAGAATCAGCCCCAGCATTTT,CASSLGQNQPQHF
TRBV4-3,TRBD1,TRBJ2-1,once,TGCGCCAGCAGCCAATCTACGACAGGGGCTGCGGCTATGGCGTTCTTC,CASSQSTTGAAAMAFF
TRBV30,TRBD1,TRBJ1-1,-,TGTGCCTGGAGTGAGACAGGGAGGACTGAAGCTTTCTTT,CAWSETGRTEAFF
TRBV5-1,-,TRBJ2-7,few,TGCGCCAGCGCACAGGGAGACTACGAGCAGTACTTC,CASAQGDYEQYF
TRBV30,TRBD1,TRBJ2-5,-,TGTGCCTGGAGTGCCGGGACAGGGGGGAAGACCCAGTACTTC,CAWSAGTGGKTQYF
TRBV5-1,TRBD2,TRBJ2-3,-,TGCGCCAGCAGCGTGGGACTAGCGGGAGGGCCAGGCACAGATACGCAGTATTTT,CASSVGLAGGPGTDTQYF
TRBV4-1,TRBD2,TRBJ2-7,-,TGCGCCAGCAGCAACCTAGCGGGAGGGTCCTACGAGCAGTACTTC,CASSNLAGGSYEQYF
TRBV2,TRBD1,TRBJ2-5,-,TGTGCCAGTTATAAGACAGGGTTAAAGACCCAGTACTTC,CASYKTGLKTQYF
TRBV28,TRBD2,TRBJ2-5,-,TGTGCCAGCAGTACTCGACTAGCGGGAGGGTCGAGTAGGACCCAGTACTTC,CASSTRLAGGSSRTQYF
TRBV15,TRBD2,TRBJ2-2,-,TGTGCCACCAGCATTCCGACTAGCGTAAACACCGGGGAGCTGTTTTTT,CATSIPTSVNTGELFF
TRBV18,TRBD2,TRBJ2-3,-,TGTGCCAGCTCACCATTGGGACTAGCGGGAGTTAAAGATACGCAGTATTTT,CASSPLGLAGVKDTQYF
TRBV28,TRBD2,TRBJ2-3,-,TGTGCCAGCAGTCCTCGACTAGCGGGCACGCAGTATTTT,CASSPRLAGTQYF
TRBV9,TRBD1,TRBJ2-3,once,TGTGCCAGCAGCGCAGACAGGGGCACAGATACGCAGTATTTT,CASSADRGTDTQYF
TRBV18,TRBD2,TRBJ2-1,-,TGTGCCAGCTCGGTTACTAGCGGGAGTTACAATGAGCAGTTCTTC,CASSVTSGSYNEQFF
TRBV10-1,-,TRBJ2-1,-,TGCGCCAGCAGTGAGTCACTAGCCTCTACGAATGAGCAGTTCTTC,CASSESLASTNEQFF
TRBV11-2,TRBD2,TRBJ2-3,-,TGTGCCAGCAGCCTCGTAGCGGGAGGGAGCACAGATACGCAGTATTTT,CASSLVAGGSTDTQYF
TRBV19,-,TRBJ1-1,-,TGTGCCAGTTCCGGTAATCTGGACAGCAGTCCTGAAGCTTTCTTT,CASSGNLDSSPEAFF
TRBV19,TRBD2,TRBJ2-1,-,TGTGCCAGTAGTCAACCCCGCAGGGGTGGTAGCGGGAACCAGTTCTTC,CASSQPRRGGSGNQFF
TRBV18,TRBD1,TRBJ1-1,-,TGTGCCAGCTCTCCACAGGGGGCAATGAACACTGAAGCTTTCTTT,CASSPQGAMNTEAFF
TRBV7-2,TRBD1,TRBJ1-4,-,TGTGCCAGCAGCTTAGGGGACAGAAGAAATGAAAAACTGTTTTTT,CASSLGDRRNEKLFF
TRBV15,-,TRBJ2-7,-,TGTGCCACCAGCAGAGTCGAGCGTTACTACGAGCAGTACTTC,CATSRVERYYEQYF
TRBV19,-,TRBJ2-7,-,TGTGCCAGTAGTCTAACCACGCGGAGCGTTTTAGAGCAGTACTTC,CASSLTTRSVLEQYF